This is a list of T cell receptor beta chains from one sample in a study of blood T cell repertoires in COVID-19. TCRdb's copy holds only in-frame clones and misses some; the assay was immunoSEQ multiplex PCR. Of about 62,000 clones listed, around 85% were seen once; the top ten hold 20%. The specimen was peripheral blood. Receptors were obtained from a woman at least 80 years old with active or convalescent COVID-19. Both conserved end residues are part of each CDR3. The D gene is left open where the match is weak. Size values are once, few and many counts, or a class for expanded clones, and some rows have none.

d_call	v_call	clone_size	j_call	cdr3_nt	cdr3_aa
TRBD1	TRBV4-1	once	TRBJ1-4	TGCGCCAGCAGCCAAGATGGCAGGGGGAATATTAATGAAAAACTGTTTTTT	CASSQDGRGNINEKLFF
NA	TRBV5-1	NA	TRBJ1-1	TGCGCCAGCAGTTACAGGGCTTTGAACACTGAAGCTTTCTTT	CASSYRALNTEAFF
TRBD1	TRBV19	once	TRBJ1-6	TGTGCCAGTAGTATCCGGGACAGGGGGCTAGGGTCACCCCTCCACTTT	CASSIRDRGLGSPLHF
NA	TRBV2	NA	TRBJ1-5	TGTGCCAGCAGTGTCGAGAGAGGCAATCAGCCCCAGCATTTT	CASSVERGNQPQHF
NA	TRBV5-8	NA	TRBJ1-1	TGTGCCAGCAGCTTCCCCGGAAGGGGGAACACTGAAGCTTTCTTT	CASSFPGRGNTEAFF
NA	TRBV19	NA	TRBJ2-7	TGTGCCAGGGCGGCAGGGACTTACGAGCAGTACTTC	CARAAGTYEQYF
NA	TRBV4-1	NA	TRBJ2-6	TGCGCCAGCAGCCAAACCAGGGCCTCTGGGGCCAACGTCCTGACTTTC	CASSQTRASGANVLTF
TRBD1	TRBV6-6	NA	TRBJ1-2	TGTGCCAGCACCTTGACAGGGGACTATGGCTACACCTTC	CASTLTGDYGYTF
TRBD1	TRBV18	once	TRBJ1-1	TGTGCCAGCTCACTAAGGACAGGGGCGAACACTGAAGCTTTCTTT	CASSLRTGANTEAFF
NA	TRBV19	once	TRBJ1-4	TGTGCCAGTAGCCCGGCACAGCTTAATGAAAAACTGTTTTTT	CASSPAQLNEKLFF
TRBD1	TRBV10-1	NA	TRBJ1-5	TGCGCCAGCACCCCGGATACAGGGGAGAGCAATCAGCCCCAGCATTTT	CASTPDTGESNQPQHF
NA	TRBV6-5	few	TRBJ2-5	TGTGCCAGCAGTTACTCTGCCGGGACTGAAGAGACCCAGTACTTC	CASSYSAGTEETQYF
NA	TRBV21-1	few	TRBJ1-1	TGTGCCAGCAGCAAAGGACAGGGCGGCACTGAAGCTTTCTTT	CASSKGQGGTEAFF
NA	TRBV12-3/TRBV12-4	NA	TRBJ1-2	TGTGCCAGCAGTACACAGGGAACCTATGGCTACACCTTC	CASSTQGTYGYTF